These T cell receptor beta chains were read from a single sample in a study of shared clonotypes between healthy human individuals. Method: immunoSEQ multiplex PCR; TCRdb's copy keeps in-frame clones and lacks some. The sample has about 1.1 million clones; 70% to 85% are singletons. What was sequenced was memory CD4+ T cells from PBMCs. Receptors originate from a man aged 18 to 29 in good health. Some clones in this sample may be carry-over from other donors' samples. Both conserved end residues are part of each CDR3. The D gene is left open where the match is weak. Size is stated for part of the rows, as once, few or many counts, or as a class when the clone is expanded.

>TRBJ2-5|TRBV7-6|-|17|TRBD1
TGTGCCAGCAGCTTATGGAGTAGGGACAGGGGCCAAGAGACCCAGTACTTC
CASSLWSRDRGQETQYF
>TRBJ2-2|TRBV10-3|-|18|TRBD2
TGTGCCATCAGTGCGCGACTAGCGGGAGGGCCCAACACCGGGGAGCTGTTTTTT
CAISARLAGGPNTGELFF
>TRBJ2-1|TRBV7-2|-|13|-
TGTGCCAGCAGCCTAGGTCCTAATGGTGAGCAGTTCTTC
CASSLGPNGEQFF
>TRBJ2-5|TRBV7-2|-|15|TRBD2
TGTGCCAGCAGCTTAGGACTAGCGGGGGTGGAGACCCAGTACTTC
CASSLGLAGVETQYF
>TRBJ1-1|TRBV2|-|14|-
TGTGCCAGCAGTCGGTCGGTTGGCGGGGCGGGGGCTTTCTTT
CASSRSVGGAGAFF
>TRBJ2-5|TRBV18|-|16|TRBD2
TGTGCCAGCTCACAGGGACTAGCGGGAGTAGGAGAGACCCAGTACTTC
CASSQGLAGVGETQYF
>TRBJ2-1|TRBV11-3|-|17|-
TGTGCCAGCAGCCCCTATTCCCCCTCCGGCAGGGACAATGAGCAGTTCTTC
CASSPYSPSGRDNEQFF
>TRBJ2-2|TRBV4-2|few|15|TRBD2
TGTGCCAGCAGCCAAGAGGGACTAGAGGCTGGGGAGCTGTTTTTT
CASSQEGLEAGELFF
>TRBJ1-1|TRBV29-1|many|14|-
TGCAGCGTTGAAGCGGGTAGGATGAACACTGAAGCTTTCTTT
CSVEAGRMNTEAFF
>TRBJ1-5|TRBV19|-|14|TRBD1
TGTGCCAGTAGTATAGAAGGGGGCCATCAGCCCCAGCATTTT
CASSIEGGHQPQHF
>TRBJ2-3|TRBV27|-|16|TRBD2
TGTGCCAGCAGGCCTACACTAGCGAAGAGCACAGATACGCAGTATTTT
CASRPTLAKSTDTQYF
>TRBJ1-1|TRBV9|-|16|TRBD1
TGTGCCAGCAGCGGACAGGGCGTTTTTATGAACACTGAAGCTTTCTTT
CASSGQGVFMNTEAFF
>TRBJ1-2|TRBV9|-|14|-
TGTGCCAGCAGCCTCCGCCCGAGGGATTTAGGCTACACCTTC
CASSLRPRDLGYTF
>TRBJ2-7|TRBV7-9|-|17|TRBD2
TGTGCCAGCAGCCCCTCCCTAGCGGGAGCGTTATGGTACGAGCAGTACTTC
CASSPSLAGALWYEQYF
>TRBJ1-1|TRBV7-2|-|15|-
TGTGCCAGCAGCTTATATCCCAGGGTGAACACTGAAGCTTTCTTT
CASSLYPRVNTEAFF
>TRBJ2-5|TRBV5-1|-|13|-
TGCGCCAGCAGCTTGACGGGTTTGGAGACCCAGTACTTC
CASSLTGLETQYF
>TRBJ1-2|TRBV5-4|-|14|TRBD1
TGTGCCAGCAGCCAGGGGGGCCCAGCGGTTGGCTACACCTTC
CASSQGGPAVGYTF
>TRBJ1-1|TRBV29-1|-|14|-
TGCAGCGTTGAAGCTTCTCCAATGTCGACTGAAGCTTTCTTT
CSVEASPMSTEAFF
>TRBJ1-1|TRBV5-4|-|17|-
TGTGCCAGCAGCTCCCCCTCCCAGGCCAGAGGGAACACTGAAGCTTTCTTT
CASSSPSQARGNTEAFF
>TRBJ2-3|TRBV5-6|-|15|TRBD2
TGTGCCAGCAGCACTGGACTAGTAAGCACAGATACGCAGTATTTT
CASSTGLVSTDTQYF
>TRBJ1-6|TRBV6-5|-|13|-
TGTGCCAGCAGTCCCTGGACAGAGCAACCCCTCCACTTT
CASSPWTEQPLHF
>TRBJ2-3|TRBV5-8|-|15|-
TGTGCCAGCAGCTTGCCCAGGGTGGGGCAAGATACGCAGTATTTT
CASSLPRVGQDTQYF
>TRBJ2-1|TRBV18|few|17|TRBD2
TGTGCCAGCTCACCACTCCAGCGGGACGGCATCGACAATGAGCAGTTCTTC
CASSPLQRDGIDNEQFF
>TRBJ2-7|TRBV6-5|-|14|-
TGTGCCAGCAGTTACCGGCAGGGAAGGCACGAGCAGTACTTC
CASSYRQGRHEQYF
>TRBJ2-1|TRBV5-6|-|15|-
TGTGCCAGCAGCCGAAGCGGGCTCTCCTACAATGAGCAGTTCTTC
CASSRSGLSYNEQFF
>TRBJ2-3|TRBV27|-|15|TRBD1
TGTGCCAGCAGTCCGACAGGGGGCGGCGCAGATACGCAGTATTTT
CASSPTGGGADTQYF
>TRBJ2-1|TRBV4-2|-|18|TRBD2
TGTGCCAGCAGCCAAGTAGGGCTAGCGGGCGGAAGGCACAATGAGCAGTTCTTC
CASSQVGLAGGRHNEQFF
>TRBJ1-5|TRBV28|few|14|-
TGTGCCAGCAGTGCCCTCCACGGTGATCAGCCCCAGCATTTT
CASSALHGDQPQHF
>TRBJ1-1|TRBV2|many|13|-
TGTGCCCGCCAGACCAGAACGAACACTGAAGCTTTCTTT
CARQTRTNTEAFF
>TRBJ2-7|TRBV10-3|-|14|-
TGTGCCATCAGTAATGCTCCAAGTACCTACGAGCAGTACTTC
CAISNAPSTYEQYF
>TRBJ2-1|TRBV5-1|few|14|-
TGCGCCAGCAGCTTGTACGGGAGTCGTAATGAGCAGTTCTTC
CASSLYGSRNEQFF
>TRBJ2-5|TRBV2|-|13|TRBD2
TGTGCCAGCATGGTTAGCGGGAGAATCACCCAGTACTTC
CASMVSGRITQYF
>TRBJ2-4|TRBV25-1|-|17|TRBD2
TGTGCCAGCAGCCCGGGGGGGACTAGCATCGGCCGAGACATTCAGTACTTC
CASSPGGTSIGRDIQYF
>TRBJ2-7|TRBV7-6|-|14|-
TGTGCCAGCAGCTTAGGTATAGGTTCCTACGAGCAGTACTTC
CASSLGIGSYEQYF
>TRBJ2-3|TRBV11-2|-|19|TRBD2
TGTGCCAGCAGCCCCCCGGGACTAGCGGGAAGGGGGGCCACAGATACGCAGTATTTT
CASSPPGLAGRGATDTQYF
>TRBJ1-1|TRBV27|-|15|TRBD1
TGTGCCAGCAGTTTAATGGGACAGCTGAACACTGAAGCTTTCTTT
CASSLMGQLNTEAFF
>TRBJ2-7|TRBV6-6|-|13|TRBD1
TGTGCCAGCCGCCGGGACAGTCAAGGCGAGCAGTACTTC
CASRRDSQGEQYF
>TRBJ1-1|TRBV29-1|-|15|-
TGCAGCGTTCGGGTTTTGGCAGCGATGAACACTGAAGCTTTCTTT
CSVRVLAAMNTEAFF
>TRBJ2-7|TRBV6-6|-|12|-
TGTGCCAGCAGTTCCCGTACCTACGAGCAGTACTTC
CASSSRTYEQYF
>TRBJ1-5|TRBV7-2|-|13|-
TGTGCCAGCAGCTTAGAAAGGGTGGGTCCCCAGCATTTT
CASSLERVGPQHF
>TRBJ1-3|TRBV27|-|15|-
TGTGCCAGCAGTTTGGCCGGACTCTCTGGAAACACCATATATTTT
CASSLAGLSGNTIYF